A selection of T cell receptor beta chains follows, all from one sample in a study of beta chain features in type 1 diabetes. The table came from immunoSEQ multiplex PCR; TCRdb's copy has only in-frame clones and leaves some out. The sample yields around 500,000 clones, roughly 10% seen once. The specimen sequenced was naive CD4+ T cells from blood. The receptors derive from a woman between 18 and 29 years old in good health. Both conserved end residues are part of each CDR3. Each record gives: J gene, CDR3 length, clone size, D gene, V gene, CDR3 DNA, CDR3 protein. The D gene is left open where the match is weak. Rows may omit the clone size; those that give it use once, few, many or a size class.

>TRBJ2-5|16|few|.|TRBV18
TGTGCCAGCCGGAGACGGACAGCCTCTGAGGGGGAGACCCAGTACTTC
CASRRRTASEGETQYF
>TRBJ1-1|15|few|.|TRBV15
TGTGCCACCAGCAGAGCAAGTGCAGGGTCCACTGAAGCTTTCTTT
CATSRASAGSTEAFF
>TRBJ2-2|15|.|TRBD1|TRBV6-6
TGTGCCAGCAGCTATGGGACAGCCGACACCGGGGAGCTGTTTTTT
CASSYGTADTGELFF
>TRBJ2-5|13|.|.|TRBV29-1
TGCAGCGTTGGGGGGTTGGCGAAAGAGACCCAGTACTTC
CSVGGLAKETQYF
>TRBJ1-6|14|few|TRBD1|TRBV13
TGTGCCAGCAGCGACACGGGACAGAATTCACCCCTCCACTTT
CASSDTGQNSPLHF
>TRBJ1-2|15|.|TRBD1|TRBV10-3
TGTGCCATCAGTGATTCGACAGGGCGGCCCTATGGCTACACCTTC
CAISDSTGRPYGYTF
>TRBJ2-7|16|few|.|TRBV25-1
TGTGCCAGCAGTGAAAGGTGCTGGTTCCCTTCCTACGAGCAGTACTTC
CASSERCWFPSYEQYF
>TRBJ2-3|13|.|.|TRBV7-3
TGTGCCAGCAGCTTGCTTGGGCCAGATACGCAGTATTTT
CASSLLGPDTQYF
>TRBJ2-5|17|few|.|TRBV7-9
TGTGCCAGCAGCTTAGTTCGAACTAGGGATACTCAAGAGACCCAGTACTTC
CASSLVRTRDTQETQYF
>TRBJ2-1|14|.|.|TRBV5-1
TGCGCCAGCAGTTTTGCGGGACTTGACAATGAGCAGTTCTTC
CASSFAGLDNEQFF
>TRBJ2-7|21|.|TRBD2|TRBV19
TGTGCCAGTAGTTATCCCATGACTAGGACTAGCGGGAGAAAGATTAACTACGAGCAGTACTTC
CASSYPMTRTSGRKINYEQYF
>TRBJ2-1|10|few|.|TRBV20-1
TGCAGTGCTAGGCGTTATGAGCAGTTCTTC
CSARRYEQFF
>TRBJ1-6|15|.|TRBD1|TRBV4-2
TGTGCCAGCAGCCAAGGGGGACAGGGACGTTCACCCCTCCACTTT
CASSQGGQGRSPLHF
>TRBJ2-3|15|.|TRBD1|TRBV5-1
TGCGCCAGCAGTGGGCAGGGGGCTGGTGGAGATACGCAGTATTTT
CASSGQGAGGDTQYF
>TRBJ2-3|15|.|.|TRBV4-1
TGCGCCAGCAGCGATTACCGGGAGATAGCAGATACGCAGTATTTT
CASSDYREIADTQYF
>TRBJ2-5|13|few|.|TRBV9
TGTGCCAGCAGCGGTGGGGGACAAGAGACCCAGTACTTC
CASSGGGQETQYF
>TRBJ1-2|15|.|.|TRBV4-3
TGCGCCAGCAGCCAAGATTCCGGCAGGGTATCTGGCTACACCTTC
CASSQDSGRVSGYTF
>TRBJ2-5|14|.|.|TRBV2
TGTGCCAGCAGTGAAGGATCTAGCGCAGAGACCCAGTACTTC
CASSEGSSAETQYF
>TRBJ1-5|14|.|.|TRBV30
TGTGCCTGGAGTGGGAGGGGGAAATATCAGCCCCAGCATTTT
CAWSGRGKYQPQHF
>TRBJ2-3|16|.|TRBD2|TRBV2
TGTGCCAGCAGTGCCGGGACTAGCGGGCCGACAGATACGCAGTATTTT
CASSAGTSGPTDTQYF
>TRBJ2-2|14|few|.|TRBV11-2
TGTGCCAGCAGCTTAGATCGATCGGCCGGGGAGCTGTTTTTT
CASSLDRSAGELFF
>TRBJ1-1|12|few|.|TRBV29-1
TGCAGCGAACAGGAATCCTACACTGAAGCTTTCTTT
CSEQESYTEAFF
>TRBJ2-3|14|many|.|TRBV29-1
TGCAGCGCCGATGCCCCCCCTGGGGCAGATACGCAGTATTTT
CSADAPPGADTQYF
>TRBJ2-5|16|.|.|TRBV7-8
TGTGCCAGCAGGGCCCGGTGGCTAGCGAGTGGAGAGACCCAGTACTTC
CASRARWLASGETQYF
>TRBJ2-5|13|few|.|TRBV18
TGTGCCAGCTCACCGTCCCTTCAAGAGACCCAGTACTTC
CASSPSLQETQYF
>TRBJ1-1|16|few|.|TRBV9
TGTGCCAGCAGCGTAGGACCAACCGTGGAGGAGGCTGAAGCTTTCTTT
CASSVGPTVEEAEAFF
>TRBJ2-7|13|.|.|TRBV19
TGTGCCAGTGTGGCAAAGGGGGACTACGAGCAGTACTTC
CASVAKGDYEQYF
>TRBJ2-3|14|few|TRBD1|TRBV2
TGTGCCAGCAGGCAGGACAGGGGCACAGATACGCAGTATTTT
CASRQDRGTDTQYF
>TRBJ2-5|14|.|.|TRBV7-9
TGTGCCAGCAGCCCTCGAAATAGGGAAGAGACCCAGTACTTC
CASSPRNREETQYF
>TRBJ2-3|15|few|TRBD2|TRBV4-3
TGCGCCAGCAGCCACTTTAGCGGGAGAAGAGATACGCAGTATTTT
CASSHFSGRRDTQYF
>TRBJ2-1|16|.|TRBD2|TRBV18
TGTGCCAGCTCACCACGGGAGGGGAGCTCCTACAATGAGCAGTTCTTC
CASSPREGSSYNEQFF
>TRBJ2-5|13|.|.|TRBV30
TGTGCCGTCAGTAGAGTGGGAAGGGAGACCCAGTACTTC
CAVSRVGRETQYF
>TRBJ2-2|14|.|TRBD2|TRBV6-6
TGTGCCAGCAGTCGGACTAGCGGGACCGGGGAGCTGTTTTTT
CASSRTSGTGELFF
>TRBJ2-6|12|.|.|TRBV30
TGTGCCTGGAGTGGGTGGGCCAACGTCCTGACTTTC
CAWSGWANVLTF
>TRBJ2-7|16|few|TRBD2|TRBV5-1
TGCGCCAGCAGCTGGGGACTAGCGGAAACTTCCTACGAGCAGTACTTC
CASSWGLAETSYEQYF
>TRBJ2-1|15|.|TRBD1|TRBV7-3
TGTGCCAGCAGCTTAACTCCGGACAGGGAGAATGAGCAGTTCTTC
CASSLTPDRENEQFF